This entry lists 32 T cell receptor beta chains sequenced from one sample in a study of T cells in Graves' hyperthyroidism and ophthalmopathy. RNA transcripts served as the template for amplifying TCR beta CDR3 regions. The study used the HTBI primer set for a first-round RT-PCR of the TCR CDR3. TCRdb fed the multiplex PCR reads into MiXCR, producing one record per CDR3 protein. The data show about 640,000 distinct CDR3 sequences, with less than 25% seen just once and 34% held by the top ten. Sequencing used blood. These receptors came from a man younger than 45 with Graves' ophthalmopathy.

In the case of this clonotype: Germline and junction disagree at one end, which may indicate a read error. The CDR3 is CASGPLRQNTEVFF. CDR3 coding DNA: TGTGCCAGCGGTCCGTTGAGACAGAACACTGAAGTTTTCTTT. V usage is TRBV27 and J usage is TRBJ1-1, with a tentative D call TRBD1 (5 bases). Germline V gives CDR1 MNHEY, CDR2 SMNVEV (reference sequence). This CDR3 is 14 amino acids long.

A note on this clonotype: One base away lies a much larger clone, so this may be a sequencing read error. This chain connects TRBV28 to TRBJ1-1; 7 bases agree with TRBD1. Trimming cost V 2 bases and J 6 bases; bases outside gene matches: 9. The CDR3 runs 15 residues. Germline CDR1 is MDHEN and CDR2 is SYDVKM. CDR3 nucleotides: TGTGCCAGCAGTTTACTATATCACAGGGGTCCTGAAGCTTTCTTT. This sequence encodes CASSLLYHRGPEAFF.

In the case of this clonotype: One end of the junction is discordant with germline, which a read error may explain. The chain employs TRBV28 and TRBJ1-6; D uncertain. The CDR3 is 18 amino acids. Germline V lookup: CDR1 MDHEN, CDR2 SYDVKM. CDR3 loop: CANSLADGESSYNSPLHF. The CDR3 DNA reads TGTGCCAACAGTTTAGCGGACGGCGAAAGCTCCTATAATTCACCCCTCCACTTT.

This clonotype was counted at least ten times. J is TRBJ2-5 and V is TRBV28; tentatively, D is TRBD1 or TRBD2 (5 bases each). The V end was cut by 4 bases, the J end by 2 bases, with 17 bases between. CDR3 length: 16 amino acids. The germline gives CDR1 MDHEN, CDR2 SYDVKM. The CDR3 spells CASSSPGTLLQETQYF. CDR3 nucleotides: TGTGCCAGCAGTTCTCCCGGGACCCTGTTACAAGAGACCCAGTACTTC.

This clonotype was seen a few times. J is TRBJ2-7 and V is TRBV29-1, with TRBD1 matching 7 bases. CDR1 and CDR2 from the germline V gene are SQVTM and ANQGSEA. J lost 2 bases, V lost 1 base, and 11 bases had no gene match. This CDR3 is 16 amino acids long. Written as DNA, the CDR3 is TGCAGCGTTGAAGCGCGGGTACGACAGGGTCCCTACGAGCAGTACTTC. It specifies CSVEARVRQGPYEQYF.

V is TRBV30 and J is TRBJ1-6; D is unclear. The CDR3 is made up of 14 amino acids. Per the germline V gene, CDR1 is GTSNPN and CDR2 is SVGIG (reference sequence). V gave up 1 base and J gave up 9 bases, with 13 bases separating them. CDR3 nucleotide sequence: TGTGCCTGGAGTGGGAGCGGCCAGAGTTCACCCCTCCACTTT. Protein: CAWSGSGQSSPLHF.

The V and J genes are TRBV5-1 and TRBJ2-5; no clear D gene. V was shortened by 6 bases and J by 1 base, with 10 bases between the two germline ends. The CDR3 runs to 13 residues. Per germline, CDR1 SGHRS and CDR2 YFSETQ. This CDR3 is CASKVWAQETQYF. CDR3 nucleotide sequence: TGCGCCAGCAAGGTCTGGGCCCAAGAGACCCAGTACTTC.

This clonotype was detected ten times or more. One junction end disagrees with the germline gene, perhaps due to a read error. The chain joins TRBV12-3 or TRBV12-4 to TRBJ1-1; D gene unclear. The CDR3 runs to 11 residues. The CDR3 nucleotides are TGCGCCAGCAGCTTGGGGATTGAAGCTTTCTTT. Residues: CASSLGIEAFF.

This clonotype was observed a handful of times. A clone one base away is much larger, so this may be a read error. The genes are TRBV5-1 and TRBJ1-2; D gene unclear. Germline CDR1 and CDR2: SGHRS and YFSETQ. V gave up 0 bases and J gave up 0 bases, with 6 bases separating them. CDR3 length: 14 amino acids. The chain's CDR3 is CASSLGEANYGYTF. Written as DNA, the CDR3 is TGCGCCAGCAGCTTGGGGGAGGCTAACTATGGCTACACCTTC.

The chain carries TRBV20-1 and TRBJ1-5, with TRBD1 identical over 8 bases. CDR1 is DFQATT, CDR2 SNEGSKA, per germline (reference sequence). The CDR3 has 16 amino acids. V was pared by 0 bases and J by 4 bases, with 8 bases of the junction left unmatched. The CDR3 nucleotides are TGCAGTGCTAGAGACCTCGGACAGGGACGAAATCAGCCCCAGCATTTT. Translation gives CSARDLGQGRNQPQHF.

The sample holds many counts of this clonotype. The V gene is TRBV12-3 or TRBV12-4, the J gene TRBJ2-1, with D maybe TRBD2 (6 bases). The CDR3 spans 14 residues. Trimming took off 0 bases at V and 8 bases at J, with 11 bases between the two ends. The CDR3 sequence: CASSLAGGRDEQFF. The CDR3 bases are TGTGCCAGCAGTTTAGCGGGAGGAAGGGATGAGCAGTTCTTC.

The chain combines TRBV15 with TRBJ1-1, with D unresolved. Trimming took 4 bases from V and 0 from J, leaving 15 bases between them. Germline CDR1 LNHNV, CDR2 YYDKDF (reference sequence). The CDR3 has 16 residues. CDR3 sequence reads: CATSTRAGALNTEAFF. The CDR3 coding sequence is TGTGCCACCAGCACTCGGGCAGGAGCTCTGAACACTGAAGCTTTCTTT.

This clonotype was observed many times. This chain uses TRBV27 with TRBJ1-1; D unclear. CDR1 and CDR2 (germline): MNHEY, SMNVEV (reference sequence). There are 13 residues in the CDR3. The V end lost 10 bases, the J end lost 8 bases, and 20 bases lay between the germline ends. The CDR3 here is CATSVGIRSEAFF. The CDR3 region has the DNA TGTGCCACTTCGGTGGGAATAAGATCGGAAGCTTTCTTT.

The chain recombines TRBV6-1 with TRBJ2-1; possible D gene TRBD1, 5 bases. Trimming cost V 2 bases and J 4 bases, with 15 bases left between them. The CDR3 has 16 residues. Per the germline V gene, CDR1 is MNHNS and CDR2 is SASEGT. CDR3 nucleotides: TGTGCCAGCAGTGAATTCAGGGCAGGCCCTTACAATGAGCAGTTCTTC. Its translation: CASSEFRAGPYNEQFF.

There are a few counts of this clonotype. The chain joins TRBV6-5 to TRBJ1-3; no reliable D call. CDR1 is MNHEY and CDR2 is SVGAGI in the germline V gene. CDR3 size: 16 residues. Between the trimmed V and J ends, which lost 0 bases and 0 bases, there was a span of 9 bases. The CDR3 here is CASSYSWESSGNTIYF. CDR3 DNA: TGTGCCAGCAGTTACTCGTGGGAGAGCTCTGGAAACACCATATATTTT.

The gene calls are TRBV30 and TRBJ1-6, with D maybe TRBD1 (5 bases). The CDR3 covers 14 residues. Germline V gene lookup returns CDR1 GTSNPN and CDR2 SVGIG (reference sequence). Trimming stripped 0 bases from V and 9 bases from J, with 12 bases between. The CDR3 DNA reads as TGTGCCTGGAGTGTAGGAGGGGTCGGTTCACCCCTCCACTTT. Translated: CAWSVGGVGSPLHF.

The CDR3 DNA reads TGTGCCAGCAGTGCTCGGGGGAATGAGCAGTTCTTC. It specifies CASSARGNEQFF. This chain joins TRBV2 and TRBJ2-1; perhaps TRBD2 as D (6 bases). The CDR3 contains 12 residues. Germline V lookup: CDR1 SNHLY, CDR2 FYNNEI. Trimming pared 4 bases from V and 7 bases from J, leaving 8 bases between.

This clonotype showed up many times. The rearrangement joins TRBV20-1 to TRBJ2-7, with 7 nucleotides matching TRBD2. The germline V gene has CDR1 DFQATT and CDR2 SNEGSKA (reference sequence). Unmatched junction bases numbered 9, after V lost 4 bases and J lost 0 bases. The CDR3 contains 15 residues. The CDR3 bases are TGCAGTGCTACCCTACCTCGCGGGAGCTCCTACGAGCAGTACTTC. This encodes CSATLPRGSSYEQYF.

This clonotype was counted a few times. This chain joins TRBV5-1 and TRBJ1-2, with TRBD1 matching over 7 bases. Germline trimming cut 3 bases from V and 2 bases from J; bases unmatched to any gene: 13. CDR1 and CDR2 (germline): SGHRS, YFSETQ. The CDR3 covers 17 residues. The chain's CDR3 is CASSSVPGQLMNYGYTF. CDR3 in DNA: TGCGCCAGCAGCTCAGTCCCGGGACAGCTTATGAACTATGGCTACACCTTC. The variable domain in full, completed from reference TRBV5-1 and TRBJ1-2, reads KAGVTQTPRYLIKTRGQQVTLSCSPISGHRSVSWYQQTPGQGLQFLFEYFSETQRNKGNFPGRFSGRQFSNSRSEMNVSTLELGDSALYLCASSSVPGQLMNYGYTFGSGTRLTVV.

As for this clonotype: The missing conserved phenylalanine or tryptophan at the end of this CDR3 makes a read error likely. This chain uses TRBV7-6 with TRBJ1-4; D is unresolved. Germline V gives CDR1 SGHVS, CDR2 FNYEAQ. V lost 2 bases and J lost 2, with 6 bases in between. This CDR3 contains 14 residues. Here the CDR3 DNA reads TGTGCCAGCAGCTTATTGGGTACTAATGAAAAACTGTTTATT. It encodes CASSLLGTNEKLFI.

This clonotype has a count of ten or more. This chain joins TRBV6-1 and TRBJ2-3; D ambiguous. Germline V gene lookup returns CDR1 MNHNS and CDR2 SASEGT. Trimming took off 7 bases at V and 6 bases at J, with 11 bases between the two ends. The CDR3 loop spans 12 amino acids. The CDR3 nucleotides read TGTGCCAGCAATAGAGTCGGTGATACGCAGTATTTT. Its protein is CASNRVGDTQYF.

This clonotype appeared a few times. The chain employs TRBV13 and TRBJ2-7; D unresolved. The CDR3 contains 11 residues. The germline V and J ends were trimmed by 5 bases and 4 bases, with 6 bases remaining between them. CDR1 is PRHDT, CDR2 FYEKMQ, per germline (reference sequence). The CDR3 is CASSKSYEQYF. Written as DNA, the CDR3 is TGTGCCAGCAGCAAAAGTTACGAGCAGTACTTC.

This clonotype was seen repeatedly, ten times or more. Written as DNA, the CDR3 is TGTGCCAGCAGTTTAGGACAGGGAGGAAACACCGGGGAGCTGTTTTTT. It is translated as CASSLGQGGNTGELFF. The chain employs TRBV28 and TRBJ2-2; TRBD1 matches at 8 bases. Germline lookup yields CDR1 MDHEN and CDR2 SYDVKM. The CDR3 covers 16 residues. V trimming: 2 bases; J trimming: 2 bases; junction bases outside the gene matches: 4.

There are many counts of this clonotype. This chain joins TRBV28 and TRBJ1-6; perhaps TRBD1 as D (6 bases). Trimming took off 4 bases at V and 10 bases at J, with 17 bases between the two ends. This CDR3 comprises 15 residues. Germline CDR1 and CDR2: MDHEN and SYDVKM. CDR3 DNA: TGTGCCAGCAGTTATCCGACAGGTCTCCGCTCACCCCTCCACTTT. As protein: CASSYPTGLRSPLHF.

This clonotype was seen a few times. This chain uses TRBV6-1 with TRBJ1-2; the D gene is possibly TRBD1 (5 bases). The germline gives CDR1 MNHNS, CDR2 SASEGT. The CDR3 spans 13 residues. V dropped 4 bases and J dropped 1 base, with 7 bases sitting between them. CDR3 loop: CASSVGLNYGYTF. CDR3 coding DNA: TGTGCCAGCAGTGTGGGGCTTAACTATGGCTACACCTTC.

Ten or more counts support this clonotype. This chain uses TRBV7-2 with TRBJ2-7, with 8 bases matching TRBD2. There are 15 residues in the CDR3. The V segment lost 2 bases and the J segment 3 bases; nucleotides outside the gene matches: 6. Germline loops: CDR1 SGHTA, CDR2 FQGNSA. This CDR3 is CASSLNGRDLYEQYF. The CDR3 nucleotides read TGTGCCAGCAGCTTAAACGGGAGGGACCTCTACGAGCAGTACTTC.

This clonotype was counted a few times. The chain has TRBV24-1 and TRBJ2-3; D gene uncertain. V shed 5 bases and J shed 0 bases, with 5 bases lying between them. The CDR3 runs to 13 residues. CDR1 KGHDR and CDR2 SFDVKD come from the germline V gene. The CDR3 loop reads CATSGGSTDTQYF. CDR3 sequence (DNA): TGTGCCACCAGTGGAGGCAGCACAGATACGCAGTATTTT.

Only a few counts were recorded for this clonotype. This CDR3 reads CSALGGQGATEAFF. The CDR3 DNA is TGCAGTGCTCTCGGTGGACAGGGGGCCACTGAAGCTTTCTTT. The rearrangement links TRBV20-1 to TRBJ1-1, with 11 bases fitting TRBD1. V lost 5 bases to trimming and J lost 4 bases; unmatched junction nucleotides: 6. The CDR3 sequence is 14 residues long. Germline values: CDR1 DFQATT, CDR2 SNEGSKA (reference sequence).

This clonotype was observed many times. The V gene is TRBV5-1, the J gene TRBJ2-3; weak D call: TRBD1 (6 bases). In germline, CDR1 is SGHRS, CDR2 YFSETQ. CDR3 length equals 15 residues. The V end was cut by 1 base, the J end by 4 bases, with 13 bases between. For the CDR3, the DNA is TGCGCCAGCAGCTTGAGACAGGAGAGGGCAGATACGCAGTATTTT. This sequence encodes CASSLRQERADTQYF.

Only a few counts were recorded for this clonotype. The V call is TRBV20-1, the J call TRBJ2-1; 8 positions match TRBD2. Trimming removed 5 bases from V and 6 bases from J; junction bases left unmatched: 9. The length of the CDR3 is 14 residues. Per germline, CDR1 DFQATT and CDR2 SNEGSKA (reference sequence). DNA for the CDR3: TGCAGTGCTGGACTACCGGGACTAGTCAATGAGCAGTTCTTC. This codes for CSAGLPGLVNEQFF.

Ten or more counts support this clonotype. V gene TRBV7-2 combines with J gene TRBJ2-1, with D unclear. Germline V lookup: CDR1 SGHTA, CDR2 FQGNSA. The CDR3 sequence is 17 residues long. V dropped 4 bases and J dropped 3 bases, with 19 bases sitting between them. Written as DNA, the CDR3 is TGTGCCAGCAGCTCTCCCGTCGCGCGCCCAAACTACAATGAGCAGTTCTTC. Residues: CASSSPVARPNYNEQFF.

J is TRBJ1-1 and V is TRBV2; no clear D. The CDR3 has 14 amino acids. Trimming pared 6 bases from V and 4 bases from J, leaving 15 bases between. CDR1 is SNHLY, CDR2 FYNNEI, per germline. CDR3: CASRDCALSTEAFF. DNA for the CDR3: TGTGCCAGCAGAGACTGCGCCCTGAGCACTGAAGCTTTCTTT.